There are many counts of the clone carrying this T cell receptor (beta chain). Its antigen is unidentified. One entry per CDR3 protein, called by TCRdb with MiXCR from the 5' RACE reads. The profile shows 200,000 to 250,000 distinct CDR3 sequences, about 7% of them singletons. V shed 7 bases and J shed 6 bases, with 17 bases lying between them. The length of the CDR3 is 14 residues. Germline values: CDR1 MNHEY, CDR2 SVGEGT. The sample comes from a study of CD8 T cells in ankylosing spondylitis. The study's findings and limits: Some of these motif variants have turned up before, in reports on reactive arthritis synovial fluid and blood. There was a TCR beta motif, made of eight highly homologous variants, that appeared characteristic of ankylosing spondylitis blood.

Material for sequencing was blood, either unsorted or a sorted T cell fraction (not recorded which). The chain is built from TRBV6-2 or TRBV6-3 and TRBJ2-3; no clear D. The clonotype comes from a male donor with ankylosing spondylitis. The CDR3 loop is CASTSLVLGDTQYF. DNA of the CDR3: TGTGCCAGCACCTCCCTGGTCTTGGGGGATACGCAGTATTTT.